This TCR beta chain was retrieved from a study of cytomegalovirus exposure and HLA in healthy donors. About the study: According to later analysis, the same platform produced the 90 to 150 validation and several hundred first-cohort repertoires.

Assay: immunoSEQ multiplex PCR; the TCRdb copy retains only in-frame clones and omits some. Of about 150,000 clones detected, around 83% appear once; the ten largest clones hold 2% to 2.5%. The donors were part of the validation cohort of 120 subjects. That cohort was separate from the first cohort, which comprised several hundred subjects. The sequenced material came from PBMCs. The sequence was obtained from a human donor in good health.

CDR3 sequence reads: CAISEKQGKRGTEAFF. In DNA, the CDR3 is TGTGCCATCAGTGAAAAGCAGGGGAAAAGGGGGACTGAAGCTTTCTTT. This chain connects TRBV10-3 to TRBJ1-1, with D maybe TRBD1 (6 bases). CDR3 length: 16 residues. Per the germline V gene, CDR1 is ENHRY and CDR2 is SYGVKD. V was clipped by 3 bases and J by 5 bases, with 19 bases between them.